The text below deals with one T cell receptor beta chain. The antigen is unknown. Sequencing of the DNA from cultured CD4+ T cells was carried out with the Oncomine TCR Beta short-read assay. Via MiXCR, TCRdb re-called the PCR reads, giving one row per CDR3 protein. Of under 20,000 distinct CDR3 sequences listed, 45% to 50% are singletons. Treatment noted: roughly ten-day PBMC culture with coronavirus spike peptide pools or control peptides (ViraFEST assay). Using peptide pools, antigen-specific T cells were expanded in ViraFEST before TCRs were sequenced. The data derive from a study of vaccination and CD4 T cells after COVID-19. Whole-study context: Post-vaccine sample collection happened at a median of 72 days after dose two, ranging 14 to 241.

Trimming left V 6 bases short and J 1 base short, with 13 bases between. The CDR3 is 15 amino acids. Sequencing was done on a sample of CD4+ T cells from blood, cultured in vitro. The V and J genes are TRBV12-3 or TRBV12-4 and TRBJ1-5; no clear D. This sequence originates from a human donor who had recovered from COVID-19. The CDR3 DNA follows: TGTGCCAGCAGCCTTGGGCCCAGCAGCAATCAGCCCCAGCATTTT. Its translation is CASSLGPSSNQPQHF.